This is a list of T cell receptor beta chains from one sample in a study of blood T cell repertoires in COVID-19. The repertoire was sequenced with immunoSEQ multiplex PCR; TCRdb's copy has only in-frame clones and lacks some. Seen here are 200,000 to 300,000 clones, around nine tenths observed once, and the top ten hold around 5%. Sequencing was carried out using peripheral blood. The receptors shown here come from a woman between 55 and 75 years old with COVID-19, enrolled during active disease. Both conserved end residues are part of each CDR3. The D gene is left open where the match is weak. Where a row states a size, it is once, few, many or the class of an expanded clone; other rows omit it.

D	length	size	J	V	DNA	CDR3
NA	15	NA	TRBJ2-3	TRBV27	TGTGCCAGCAGTTTTGGGCAGGCCTACCTGGATACGCAGTATTTT	CASSFGQAYLDTQYF
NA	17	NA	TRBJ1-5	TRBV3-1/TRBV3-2	TGTGCCAGCAGCCACAGCAGGGGCCTAAGTAGCAATCAGCCCCAGCATTTT	CASSHSRGLSSNQPQHF
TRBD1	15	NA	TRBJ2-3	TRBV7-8	TGTGCCAGCAGCGCGACAGGGGTCCACACAGATACGCAGTATTTT	CASSATGVHTDTQYF
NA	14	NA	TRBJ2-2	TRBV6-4	TGTGCCAGCAGCATTGAACAAAACACCGGGGAGCTGTTTTTT	CASSIEQNTGELFF
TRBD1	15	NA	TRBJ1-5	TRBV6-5	TGTGCCAGCAGTAAGGGACAGGGGGGAGATTTGCCCCAGCATTTT	CASSKGQGGDLPQHF
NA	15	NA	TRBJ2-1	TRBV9	TGTGCCAGCAGCGTATCACAGGGGGGGTACAATGAGCAGTTCTTC	CASSVSQGGYNEQFF
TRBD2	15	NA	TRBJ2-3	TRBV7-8	TGTGCCAGCAGCCCGCCGGCGGGAGCCACAGATACGCAGTATTTT	CASSPPAGATDTQYF
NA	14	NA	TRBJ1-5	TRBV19	TGTGCCAGTAGTATCCCTGGGGGCAACCAGCCCCAGCATTTT	CASSIPGGNQPQHF
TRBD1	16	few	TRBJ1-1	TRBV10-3	TGTGCCATCAGTGAAGGACAGGGCAAGGTGAACACTGAAGCTTTCTTT	CAISEGQGKVNTEAFF
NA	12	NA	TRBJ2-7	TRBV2	TGTGCCAGCAGTGTGGAGGGCTACGAGCAGTACTTC	CASSVEGYEQYF
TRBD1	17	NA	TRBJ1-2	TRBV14	TGTGCCAGCAGACCGATACTGGACAGGGAAGTCGGCTATGGCTACACCTTC	CASRPILDREVGYGYTF
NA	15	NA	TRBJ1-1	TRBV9	TGTGCCAGCAGCGTAGTGGGGGGGACCAACACTGAAGCTTTCTTT	CASSVVGGTNTEAFF
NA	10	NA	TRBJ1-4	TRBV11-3	TGTGCCAGCAGAGGGGGGGGACTGTTTTTT	CASRGGGLFF
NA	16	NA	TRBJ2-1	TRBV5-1	TGCGCCAGCAGCTTGTACGGCAGGGTGATGTACAATGAGCAGTTCTTC	CASSLYGRVMYNEQFF
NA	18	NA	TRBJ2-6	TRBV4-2	TGTGCCAGCAGCCAAGAGCTGCTGAGGCCCTCTGGGGCCAACGTCCTGACTTTC	CASSQELLRPSGANVLTF
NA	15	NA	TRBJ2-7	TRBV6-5	TGTGCCAGCAGCGCCTCCCTTAGCGGCTCCTACGAGCAGTACTTC	CASSASLSGSYEQYF
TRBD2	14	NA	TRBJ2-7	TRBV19	TGTGCCAGTAGTAAGGGACTAGCGAGGCACGAGCAGTACTTC	CASSKGLARHEQYF
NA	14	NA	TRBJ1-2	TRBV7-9	TGTGCCAGCAGCTTAGTTACAGGCGACTATGGCTACACCTTC	CASSLVTGDYGYTF
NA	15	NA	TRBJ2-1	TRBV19	TGTGCCAGTAGTATAGTTAACCAGCGCTACAATGAGCAGTTCTTC	CASSIVNQRYNEQFF
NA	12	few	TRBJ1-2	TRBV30	TGTGCCTGGAGTGACGAGAACTATGGCTACACCTTC	CAWSDENYGYTF
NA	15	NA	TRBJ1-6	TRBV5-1	TGCGCCAGCAGCTTGGTTACAGGGTCAAATTCACCCCTCCACTTT	CASSLVTGSNSPLHF
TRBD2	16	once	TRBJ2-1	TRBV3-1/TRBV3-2	TGTGCCAGCAGCGAACCTAGCGGGAGGGCCGGGAATGAGCAGTTCTTC	CASSEPSGRAGNEQFF
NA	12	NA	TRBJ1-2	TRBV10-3	TGTGCCATCAGTGATCTTAACTATGGCTACACCTTC	CAISDLNYGYTF
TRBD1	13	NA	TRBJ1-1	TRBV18	TGTGCCAGCTCACCACCGGGGACAGGGGAAACTTTCTTT	CASSPPGTGETFF
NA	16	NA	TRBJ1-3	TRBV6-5	TGTGCCAGCAGTTACTACGCCGGGAGCTCTGGAAACACCATATATTTT	CASSYYAGSSGNTIYF
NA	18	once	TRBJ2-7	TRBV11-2	TGTGCCAGCAGCTCCGCTATCGCCCTGGGAGCCGGGTCCTACGAGCAGTACTTC	CASSSAIALGAGSYEQYF
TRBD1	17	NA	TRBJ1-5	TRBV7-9	TGTGCCAGCAGCTTAGTAGGGGGCCCGAAAAAAAATCAGCCCCAGCATTTT	CASSLVGGPKKNQPQHF
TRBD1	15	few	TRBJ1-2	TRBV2	TGTGCCAGCAGTCGTGGACAGGGACGGGGCTATGGCTACACCTTC	CASSRGQGRGYGYTF
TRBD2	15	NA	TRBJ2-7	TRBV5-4	TGTGCCAGCCGCCACTATGGCGGGAGTACCTACGAGCAGTACTTC	CASRHYGGSTYEQYF
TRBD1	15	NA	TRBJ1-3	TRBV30	TGTGCCTCCCGGACAGGGAGGCTAACTGGAAACACCATATATTTT	CASRTGRLTGNTIYF
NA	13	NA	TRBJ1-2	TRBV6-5	TGTGCCAGCAGTCTGGACAGTTACTATGGCTACACCTTC	CASSLDSYYGYTF
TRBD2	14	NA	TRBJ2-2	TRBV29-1	TGCAGCGTTGATCCTAGCGGGAGCTCCGGGGAGCTGTTTTTT	CSVDPSGSSGELFF
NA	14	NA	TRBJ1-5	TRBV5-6	TGTGCCAGCAGCTCGTGGACAGCAAATCAGCCCCAGCATTTT	CASSSWTANQPQHF
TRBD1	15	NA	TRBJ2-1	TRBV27	TGTGCCAGCAACCACAGGGGCACCTCGAGAGATGAGCAGTTCTTC	CASNHRGTSRDEQFF
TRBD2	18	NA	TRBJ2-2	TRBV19	TGTGCCAGTACCATGACTAGCGGGAGGGCCTCGAACACCGGGGAGCTGTTTTTT	CASTMTSGRASNTGELFF
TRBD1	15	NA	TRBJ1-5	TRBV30	TGTGCCTGGACAACCGGGACAGGGGGCAATCAGCCCCAGCATTTT	CAWTTGTGGNQPQHF
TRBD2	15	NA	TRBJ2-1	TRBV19	TGTGCCAGTAGTCCTGGCGCGGGAGTTACGAATGAGCAGTTCTTC	CASSPGAGVTNEQFF
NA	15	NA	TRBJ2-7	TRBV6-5	TGTGCCAGCAGTCGAGACGCGACTGGCTCCTACGAGCAGTACTTC	CASSRDATGSYEQYF
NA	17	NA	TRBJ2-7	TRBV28	TGTGCCAGCAGTTCCCTCCTGGTATTCAGGGCCACCTACGAGCAGTACTTC	CASSSLLVFRATYEQYF
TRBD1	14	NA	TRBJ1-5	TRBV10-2	TGCGCCAGCAGTGCCGCCGACAGGGTTCAGCCCCAGCATTTT	CASSAADRVQPQHF
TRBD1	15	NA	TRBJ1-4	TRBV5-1	TGCGCCAGCAGCTCAGGGGGACAGGCTAATGAAAAACTGTTTTTT	CASSSGGQANEKLFF
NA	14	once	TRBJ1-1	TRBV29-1	TGCAGCGTTGAGGAGTGGAGGGGAGGCACTGAAGCTTTCTTT	CSVEEWRGGTEAFF
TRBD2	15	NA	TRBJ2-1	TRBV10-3	TGTGCCATCACCAAAAGACTAGCGATTGACAATGAGCAGTTCTTC	CAITKRLAIDNEQFF
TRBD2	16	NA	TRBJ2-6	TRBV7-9	TGTGCCAGCAGCCGGCGGGGGGCGCCTGGGGCCAACGTCCTGACTTTC	CASSRRGAPGANVLTF
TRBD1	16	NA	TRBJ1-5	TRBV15	TGTGCCACCAGCAGGGCCGACAGGGTAAACAATCAGCCCCAGCATTTT	CATSRADRVNNQPQHF
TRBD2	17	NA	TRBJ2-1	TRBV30	TGTGCCTGGAGTCAAAGACTAGCGGGAGGGTCATTGGATGAGCAGTTCTTC	CAWSQRLAGGSLDEQFF
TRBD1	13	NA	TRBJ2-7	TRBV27	TGTGCCAGCAGTTTCGGCAGGGGGTACGAGCAGTACTTC	CASSFGRGYEQYF
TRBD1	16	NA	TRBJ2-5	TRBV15	TGTGCCACCAGCAGCCCGGACAGGGGAATCAAAGAGACCCAGTACTTC	CATSSPDRGIKETQYF
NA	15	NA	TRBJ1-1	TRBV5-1	TGCGCCAGCAGCGAAACAGGGAACTCGAACACTGAAGCTTTCTTT	CASSETGNSNTEAFF
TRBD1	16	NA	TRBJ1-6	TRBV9	TGTGCCAGCAGCGTCCCCTCACCGGGACAGAACTCACCCCTCCACTTT	CASSVPSPGQNSPLHF
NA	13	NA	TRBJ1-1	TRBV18	TGTGCCAGCTCACCACCCGGTGACACTGAAGCTTTCTTT	CASSPPGDTEAFF
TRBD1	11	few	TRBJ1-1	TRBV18	TGTGCCAGCACCGGGGACAGCAAAGCTTTCTTT	CASTGDSKAFF
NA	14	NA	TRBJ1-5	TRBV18	TGTGCCAGCTCCTACGGCGGGGCTGATCAGCCCCAGCATTTT	CASSYGGADQPQHF
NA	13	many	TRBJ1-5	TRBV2	TGTGCCAGCAGTCCGGACAGTTATCAGCCCCAGCATTTT	CASSPDSYQPQHF
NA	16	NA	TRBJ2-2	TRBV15	TGTGCCACCAGCAGAGGGCGACAGATGAACACCGGGGAGCTGTTTTTT	CATSRGRQMNTGELFF
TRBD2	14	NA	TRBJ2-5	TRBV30	TGTGCCTCCTCCGTGAGCGGGAGGCACGAGACCCAGTACTTC	CASSVSGRHETQYF
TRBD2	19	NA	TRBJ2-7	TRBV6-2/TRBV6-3	TGTGCCAGCAGTGCACGACCCGGACTAGCGGGAGGTCGTTCCTACGAGCAGTACTTC	CASSARPGLAGGRSYEQYF
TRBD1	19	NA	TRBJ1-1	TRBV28	TGTGCCAGCACCCCCCGCTTAATGGGCCTGACAGGGGCGAACACTGAAGCTTTCTTT	CASTPRLMGLTGANTEAFF
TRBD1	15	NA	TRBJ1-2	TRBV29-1	TGCAGCGGGAAAGGCGGGACAGGGGGAAAGGATGGCTACACCTTC	CSGKGGTGGKDGYTF
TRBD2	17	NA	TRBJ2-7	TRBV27	TGTGCCAGCAGCCTAACTAGCGGGAGTTTCGGGGCCTACGAGCAGTACTTC	CASSLTSGSFGAYEQYF